The 9 T cell receptor beta chains reported below all come from one sample, sequenced in a study of blood T cell repertoires in COVID-19. TCRdb keeps only in-frame clones here, not all; method: immunoSEQ multiplex PCR. The profile shows around 180,000 clones, 89% of them singletons. The sample comprised PBMCs or T cells enriched from blood (not recorded which). These TCRs come from a woman between 40 and 55 years old with acute COVID-19.

This rearrangement joins TRBV7-8 to TRBJ2-7; possible D gene TRBD1, 5 bases. Germline V CDR1 and CDR2: SGHVS, FQNEAQ. CDR3 length: 15 residues. V lost 1 base and J 2 bases, leaving 12 bases between the germline ends. CDR3: CASSLVGRGTYEQYF. The CDR3 DNA reads as TGTGCCAGCAGCTTAGTGGGTAGGGGCACCTACGAGCAGTACTTC.

The chain employs TRBV23-1 and TRBJ2-7; D may be TRBD1 (6 bases). TRBV23-1 belongs to the ORF category, with a function that is uncertain. CDR3 length equals 15 residues. Trimming took off 2 bases at V and 8 bases at J, with 19 bases between the two ends. CDR3 bases: TGCGCCAGCAGTCAAGCTTCGGGACACCATGGCCAGCAGTACTTC. Amino acids: CASSQASGHHGQQYF.

The genes are TRBV10-1 and TRBJ1-1; 7 bases match TRBD1. V shed 0 bases, J shed 5 bases, and the junction held 3 bases outside the gene matches. The CDR3 consists of 14 residues. Germline V lookup: CDR1 WNHNN, CDR2 SYGVQD (reference sequence). The CDR3 bases are TGCGCCAGCAGTGAGTCGACAGGGAGGACTGAAGCTTTCTTT. Its protein is CASSESTGRTEAFF.

The J gene is TRBJ2-5, the V gene TRBV27; 14 nucleotides agree with TRBD2. CDR3 length: 14 amino acids. CDR1 and CDR2 (germline): MNHEY, SMNVEV (reference sequence). The V segment lost 10 bases and the J segment 7 bases; nucleotides outside the gene matches: 8. The CDR3 coding sequence is TGTGCCACCAGACTAGCGGGGGGGCGAGCGACCCAGTACTTC. Translation: CATRLAGGRATQYF.

The chain combines TRBV21-1 with TRBJ2-1; the table calls TRBD2, which could not be checked here. TRBV21-1 is a pseudogene. The CDR3 is 18 amino acids. The CDR3 is CASSKAPTGGCSYNEQFF. DNA of the CDR3: TGTGCCAGCAGCAAAGCGCCGACGGGGGGTTGCTCCTACAATGAGCAGTTCTTC.

This chain connects TRBV27 to TRBJ2-3, with a tentative D call TRBD1 (5 bases). V was pared by 5 bases and J by 0 bases, with 6 bases between. Germline assignment: CDR1 MNHEY and CDR2 SMNVEV (reference sequence). The CDR3 extends over 13 amino acids. The CDR3 loop reads CASSAGSTDTQYF. The CDR3 bases are TGTGCCAGCAGTGCAGGGAGCACAGATACGCAGTATTTT.

The chain has TRBV28 and TRBJ1-2; D may be TRBD1 (6 bases). Germline CDR1 MDHEN, CDR2 SYDVKM. This CDR3 contains 14 residues. Trimming stripped 5 bases from V and 3 bases from J, with 13 bases between. CDR3 residues: CASSVQGFYYGYTF. The CDR3, as DNA: TGTGCCAGCAGTGTCCAGGGGTTTTACTATGGCTACACCTTC.

The CDR3 loop reads CASRQGGVDYGYTF. The CDR3 nucleotides are TGTGCCAGCAGACAGGGAGGGGTGGACTATGGCTACACCTTC. The rearrangement links TRBV2 to TRBJ1-2; possibly TRBD1 for D (6 bases). The germline V and J ends were trimmed by 6 bases and 3 bases, with 14 bases remaining between them. Germline V CDR1 and CDR2: SNHLY, FYNNEI. This CDR3 is built from 14 residues.

The rearrangement joins TRBV30 to TRBJ1-6, with 8 bases fitting TRBD1. The CDR3 contains 14 residues. The V and J ends lost 3 bases and 6 bases, in that order; junction bases with no gene match: 4. CDR1 and CDR2 (germline): GTSNPN, SVGIG (reference sequence). The CDR3 region has the DNA TGTGCCTGGAGGCGGACAGGGATTAATTCACCCCTCCACTTT. It yields the protein CAWRRTGINSPLHF.